This TCR beta chain was captured in a study of shared clonotypes between healthy human individuals (dated by TCRdb to 2018 to 2020). Regarding the complete study: The cohort included three men and a couple of women between 18 and 49 years of age. Per donor, three plates each were used for CD4 naive and CD4 memory, two for CD8 naive, and one for CD8 memory. To estimate repertoire size and how much clonotypes are shared between individuals, the study performed deep sequencing of blood TCR repertoires from five healthy adults. Different laboratories and diverse techniques were used to prepare libraries and sequence TCR repertoires, to increase sequencing depth and limit assay-specific biases. Between about 0.9 and 9 billion PBMCs per donor were obtained by leukapheresis. The study at large found these results: Because the study included only a small number of donors, the genetic and exposure-history diversity represented was limited. Incomplete sequencing was indicated by rarefaction of sorted-subset datasets, despite the large sequencing depth. Higher generation probabilities were observed for clonotypes shared by all four sorted-subset donors than for non-shared clonotypes. Based on pairwise subsampling, the degree of clonotype sharing among donors was expected to be affected by sequencing depth. When four donors were compared, the shared fraction of clonotypes was about 5.4% for naive CD4, roughly 3.4% for naive CD8, roughly 2.3% for memory CD4, and 0.3% to 0.5% for memory CD8. Naive subsets generally had larger estimated clonotype richness than memory subsets did. Sampling was restricted to blood, and TCR repertoires in tissue are likely to differ from TCR repertoires in blood.

The donors were healthy, HIV-negative adults who had no recently reported acute infections or vaccinations. Every donor was a Caucasian adult living in Nashville, Tennessee, USA. CD4+ T cells were enriched by magnetic negative selection, after which naive cells were positively selected on CD45RA and the negative fraction was taken as the memory subset. Blood was obtained by leukapheresis, after which PBMCs were separated by Ficoll-Histopaque density gradient centrifugation and cryopreserved in liquid nitrogen vapor phase. Analytical flow cytometry was used to check the purity and quantity of each magnetically sorted T cell population. Each sorted fraction had its genomic DNA isolated and then quantified by UV absorbance on a Nanodrop 2000c. Using the deep immunoSEQ assay, multiplex PCR amplified TCR CDR3 regions from genomic DNA. Extracted genomic DNA from each cell subset was distributed evenly across all wells of several immunoSEQ 96-well plates, and each plate was treated as a replicate. Each replicate PCR for sorted subsets received roughly 200 ng genomic DNA, equal to about 29,000 T cell genomes. The purified libraries were quantified using a Qubit 3.0 fluorometer, sized with a Bioanalyzer 2100, and then quantified again using the KAPA Library Quantification kit. A separate single-read 150-cycle Illumina NextSeq 550 flow cell was used to sequence each immunoSEQ 96-well plate. Per the original workflow: Because only junctional sequences without quality scores were contained in the immunoSEQ output, filtering matching that applied to full-length reads could not be performed. To assign V/J genes and CDR3, sequences were annotated against IMGT germline references using PyIR, a Python wrapper for IgBLAST v1.9. Reads with weak V/J assignments (E-value above 1e-6), missing CDR3, stop codons, out-of-frame junctions, or ambiguous translated residues were removed. V3J clonotypes were defined as sequences sharing an identical inferred V gene, J gene, and CDR3 amino acid sequence. The percentage overlap between two repertoires was calculated by dividing the number of shared unique clonotypes by the size of the smaller repertoire. Three approaches were used to assess repertoire richness: RTK rarefaction, the Chao1 estimator, and Recon v2.1 estimates of unobserved clonotypes. Generation probabilities were computed with OLGA for all TCRbeta clonotypes obtained by the gDNA method from four donors. The immuneACCESS repertoire file appears here via TCRdb, limited to in-frame rearrangements. These files lack a portion of the clones; in checked studies, under half of the deficit traces to unresolved V genes, and the cause of the others is not known. V, J and clone size were drawn from that table, and D and trimming were deduced from the DNA. The sample profile shows about 1.1 million clones; 70% to 85% of them were found once. Of the sample, 0.89% falls within the top ten clones.

V lost 0 bases and J lost 0 bases; the stretch between them is 10 bases long. The germline V gene sets CDR1 to SGHRS and CDR2 to YFSETQ. From the cysteine through the phenylalanine, the CDR3 covers 15 amino acids. The CDR3 DNA has 45 bases and is translated from base 1. Notes on this clone: Its antigen specificity is not known. No base quality values were provided; no much bigger clone lies one nucleotide off.

In this chain, TRBV5-1 is recombined with TRBJ2-7; TRBD1 is possibly the D segment (5 matching bases). The specimen sequenced was memory CD4+ T cells from PBMCs. Reading the label with the study, this specimen's cell subset or site is: CD45RA-negative fraction. The receptor comes from a man in his late teens or twenties in good health. Some clones in this sample may be carry-over from other donors' samples. The nucleotides are TGCGCCAGCAGCTTGGGGACACTTACCTCCTACGAGCAGTACTTC. It encodes CASSLGTLTSYEQYF.